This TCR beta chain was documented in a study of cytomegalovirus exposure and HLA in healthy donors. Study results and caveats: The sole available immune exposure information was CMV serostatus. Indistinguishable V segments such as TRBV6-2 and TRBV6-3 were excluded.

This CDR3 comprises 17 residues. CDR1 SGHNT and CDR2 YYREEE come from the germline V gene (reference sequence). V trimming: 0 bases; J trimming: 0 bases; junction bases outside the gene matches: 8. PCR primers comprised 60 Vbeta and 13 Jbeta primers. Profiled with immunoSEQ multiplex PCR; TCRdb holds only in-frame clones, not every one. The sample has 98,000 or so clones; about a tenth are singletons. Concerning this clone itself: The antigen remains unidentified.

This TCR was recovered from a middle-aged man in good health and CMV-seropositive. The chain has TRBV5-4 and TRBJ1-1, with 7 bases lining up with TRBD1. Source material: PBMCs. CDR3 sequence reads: CASSLGPGQKMNTEAFF. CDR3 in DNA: TGTGCCAGCAGCTTGGGACCGGGACAGAAAATGAACACTGAAGCTTTCTTT.